The next 17 T cell receptor beta chains were all read from a single sample in a study of blood T cell repertoires in COVID-19. TCRdb's copy holds only in-frame clones and misses some; the assay was immunoSEQ multiplex PCR. The sample carries 320,000 or so clones, about 85% recorded once. The sequenced sample consisted of PBMCs or T cells enriched from blood (not recorded which). All receptors come from a woman in her twenties or thirties who had been exposed to COVID-19.

This chain links TRBV10-3 with TRBJ2-1; D possibly corresponds to TRBD1 (6 bases). V was cut by 3 bases and J by 4 bases, with 13 bases left in between. The CDR3 has 15 residues. Germline CDR1 and CDR2: ENHRY and SYGVKD. The CDR3 is CAISEMVGGYNEQFF. CDR3 nucleotide sequence: TGTGCCATCAGTGAAATGGTAGGGGGTTACAATGAGCAGTTCTTC.

The chain uses TRBV10-3 and TRBJ2-3; 8 bases map to TRBD2. This CDR3 has 15 residues. The V gene end was trimmed by 6 bases and the J gene end by 4 bases; junction bases not matched to a gene: 9. Germline CDR1 is ENHRY and CDR2 is SYGVKD. Here the CDR3 reads CAIRGPGGPPDTQYF. For the CDR3, the DNA is TGTGCCATCAGAGGCCCGGGGGGGCCCCCAGATACGCAGTATTTT.

V usage is TRBV19 and J usage is TRBJ1-4, with D tentatively TRBD1 (6 bases). There are 14 residues in the CDR3. Germline loops: CDR1 LNHDA, CDR2 SQIVND (reference sequence). V was shortened by 3 bases and J by 4 bases, with 9 bases between the two germline ends. CDR3 residues: CASSMTGRNEKLFF. CDR3 DNA sequence: TGTGCCAGTAGTATGACAGGACGTAATGAAAAACTGTTTTTT.

The rearrangement joins TRBV11-2 to TRBJ1-1, with 7 bases identical to TRBD1. The V gene's germline CDR1 is SGHAT and CDR2 FQNNGV. V lost 0 bases to trimming and J lost 7 bases; unmatched junction nucleotides: 5. This CDR3 is 14 amino acids long. Here the CDR3 reads CASSLDPGGGEAFF. The CDR3 nucleotides are TGTGCCAGCAGCTTAGATCCAGGGGGTGGTGAAGCTTTCTTT. Together with reference TRBV11-2 and TRBJ1-1, the CDR3 gives the full variable domain: EAGVAQSPRYKIIEKRQSVAFWCNPISGHATLYWYQQILGQGPKLLIQFQNNGVVDDSQLPKDRFSAERLKGVDSTLKIQPAKLEDSAVYLCASSLDPGGGEAFFGQGTRLTVV.

V and J are TRBV28 and TRBJ2-4; the match to TRBD2 covers 7 bases. Germline CDR1 is MDHEN and CDR2 is SYDVKM. The V gene end was trimmed by 2 bases and the J gene end by 1 base; junction bases not matched to a gene: 14. CDR3 length: 19 residues. The CDR3 DNA reads TGTGCCAGCAGTTTACCCCTCTCCGCGGGAGTGGGGGCCAAAAACATTCAGTACTTC. Amino acid sequence: CASSLPLSAGVGAKNIQYF.

V gene TRBV9 combines with J gene TRBJ2-7, with 12 nucleotides matching TRBD1. V lost 3 bases, J lost 5 bases, and 3 bases stayed unmatched. CDR1 SGDLS and CDR2 YYNGEE come from the germline V gene. The CDR3 runs to 14 residues. The CDR3 loop reads CASSGGTGGNEQYF. CDR3 DNA: TGTGCCAGCAGCGGGGGGACAGGGGGCAACGAGCAGTACTTC. The complete variable domain, with remaining parts taken from reference TRBV9 and TRBJ2-7, reads DSGVTQTPKHLITATGQRVTLRCSPRSGDLSVYWYQQSLDQGLQFLIQYYNGEERAKGNILERFSAQQFPDLHSELNLSSLELGDSALYFCASSGGTGGNEQYFGPGTRLTVT.

The chain uses TRBV7-6 and TRBJ2-7, with D possibly TRBD2 on 6 matching bases. This CDR3 spans 15 amino acids. From germline, CDR1 is SGHVS and CDR2 FNYEAQ. The V gene lost 2 bases and the J gene lost 3 bases, with 14 bases spanning the gap. In DNA form, the CDR3 reads TGTGCCAGCAGCTTACAAGCGGGCCTGAGCTACGAGCAGTACTTC. Its protein product is CASSLQAGLSYEQYF. The entire variable domain, with the rest obtained from reference TRBV7-6 and TRBJ2-7, is as follows: GAGVSQSPRYKVTKRGQDVALRCDPISGHVSLYWYRQALGQGPEFLTYFNYEAQQDKSGLPNDRFSAERPEGSISTLTIQRTEQRDSAMYRCASSLQAGLSYEQYFGPGTRLTVT.

The gene calls are TRBV10-3 and TRBJ1-6; D remains ambiguous. The CDR3 is 13 residues long. Trimming took off 3 bases at V and 7 bases at J, with 7 bases between the two ends. Looked up from germline, CDR1 is ENHRY and CDR2 is SYGVKD. The CDR3: CAISEAPNSPLHF. The CDR3 DNA is TGTGCCATCAGTGAAGCGCCAAATTCACCCCTCCACTTT.

This sequence joins TRBV6-5 and TRBJ2-3; weak D call: TRBD1 (6 bases). The CDR3 is made up of 13 amino acids. The germline V gene has CDR1 MNHEY and CDR2 SVGAGI. V gave up 11 bases and J gave up 0 bases, with 12 bases separating them. CDR3 amino acids: CAVKGDSTDTQYF. As DNA, the CDR3 is TGTGCCGTAAAGGGGGATAGCACAGATACGCAGTATTTT.

This clone has just one count. The rearrangement joins TRBV2 to TRBJ1-5; D not resolved. The CDR3 is made up of 12 amino acids. With 8 bases removed from V and 4 bases from J, the gap between germline ends came to 9 bases. From germline, CDR1 is SNHLY and CDR2 FYNNEI. In DNA, the CDR3 is TGTGCCAGCGGCCCAGGAAATCAGCCCCAGCATTTT. It specifies CASGPGNQPQHF.

The rearrangement links TRBV4-2 to TRBJ2-7; 9 nucleotides match TRBD1. J was trimmed by 5 bases and V by 5 bases; bases with no gene match: 7. The germline CDR1 and CDR2 sequences are LGHNA and YNFKEQ. The CDR3 is 14 residues long. The CDR3 loop reads CASSARDRDHEQYF. The CDR3 nucleotides read TGTGCCAGCAGCGCTCGGGACAGGGACCACGAGCAGTACTTC.

The V call is TRBV29-1, the J call TRBJ2-2; D might be TRBD1 (5 bases). The germline V gene has CDR1 SQVTM and CDR2 ANQGSEA. The ends were cut back, 6 bases at V and 2 bases at J, with 10 bases in the middle. The CDR3 consists of 13 residues. The CDR3 bases are TGCAGCGTCAGGGATTTTAACACCGGGGAGCTGTTTTTT. It translates to CSVRDFNTGELFF.

The chain joins TRBV9 to TRBJ2-7; 10 positions match TRBD1. Germline V gives CDR1 SGDLS, CDR2 YYNGEE. This CDR3 comprises 17 residues. The V gene end was trimmed by 3 bases and the J gene end by 6 bases; junction bases not matched to a gene: 15. The CDR3 region has the DNA TGTGCCAGCAGCGGTATGACTTTTGGACAGGGGGTTCTCGAGCAGTACTTC. This translates into CASSGMTFGQGVLEQYF.

A few counts support this clone. The genes are TRBV30 and TRBJ2-7; D gene unclear. Per germline, CDR1 GTSNPN and CDR2 SVGIG (reference sequence). The germline V and J ends were trimmed by 3 bases and 3 bases, with 12 bases remaining between them. This CDR3 comprises 13 residues. The CDR3 spells CAWSAPVNYEQYF. The CDR3, as DNA: TGTGCCTGGAGCGCCCCAGTTAACTACGAGCAGTACTTC.

The rearrangement uses TRBV4-1 and TRBJ2-7; 11 positions match TRBD2. This CDR3 has 17 residues. Germline V gene lookup returns CDR1 MGHRA and CDR2 YSYEKL. V gave up 3 bases and J gave up 4 bases; unmatched junction bases: 11. As DNA, the CDR3 is TGCGCCAGCAGCCACTCTTCTAGCGGGGGGTCCCCTTACGAGCAGTACTTC. It is translated as CASSHSSSGGSPYEQYF.

V is TRBV28 and J is TRBJ1-2, with unresolved D. The CDR3 spans 11 residues. Trimming took off 6 bases at V and 9 bases at J, with 11 bases between the two ends. In germline, CDR1 is MDHEN, CDR2 SYDVKM. CDR3: CASRYEGSYTF. CDR3 in DNA: TGTGCCAGCAGATACGAGGGTAGCTACACCTTC.

The chain carries TRBV5-1 and TRBJ1-6, with a possible D match to TRBD1 (5 bases). CDR3 length: 15 residues. Per germline, CDR1 SGHRS and CDR2 YFSETQ. V was clipped by 5 bases and J by 7 bases, with 16 bases between them. The DNA of the CDR3 is TGCGCCAGCAGGCTCGACTTGGGGCCCAATTCACCCCTCCACTTT. Amino acids: CASRLDLGPNSPLHF.